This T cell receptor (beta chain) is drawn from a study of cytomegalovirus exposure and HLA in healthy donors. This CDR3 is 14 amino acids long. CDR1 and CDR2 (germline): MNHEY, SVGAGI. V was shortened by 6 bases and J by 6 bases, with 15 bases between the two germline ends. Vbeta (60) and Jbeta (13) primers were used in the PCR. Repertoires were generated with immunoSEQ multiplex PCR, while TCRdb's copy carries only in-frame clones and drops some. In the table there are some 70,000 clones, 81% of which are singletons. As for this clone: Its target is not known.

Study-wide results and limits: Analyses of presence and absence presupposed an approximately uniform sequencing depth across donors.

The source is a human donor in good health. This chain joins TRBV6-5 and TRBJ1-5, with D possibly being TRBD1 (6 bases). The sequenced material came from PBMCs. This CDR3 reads CASRPPGGAQPQHF. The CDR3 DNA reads TGTGCCAGCAGGCCCCCGGGGGGCGCTCAGCCCCAGCATTTT.